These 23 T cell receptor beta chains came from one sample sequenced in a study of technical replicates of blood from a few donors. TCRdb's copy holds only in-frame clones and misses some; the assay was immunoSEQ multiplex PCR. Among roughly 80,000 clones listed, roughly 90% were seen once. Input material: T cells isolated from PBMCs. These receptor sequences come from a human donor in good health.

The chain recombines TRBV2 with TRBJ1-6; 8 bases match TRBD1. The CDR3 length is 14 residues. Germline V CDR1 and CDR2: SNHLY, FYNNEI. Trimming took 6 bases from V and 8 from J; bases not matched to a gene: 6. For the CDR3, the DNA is TGTGCCAGCAGACCCGACAGGGGAGATTCACCCCTCCACTTT. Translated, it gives CASRPDRGDSPLHF.

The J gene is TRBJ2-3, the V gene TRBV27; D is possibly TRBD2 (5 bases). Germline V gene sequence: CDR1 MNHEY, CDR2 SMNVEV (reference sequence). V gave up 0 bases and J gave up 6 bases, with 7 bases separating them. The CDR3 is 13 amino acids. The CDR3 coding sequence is TGTGCCAGCAGTTTATCGGACTTCGATACGCAGTATTTT. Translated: CASSLSDFDTQYF.

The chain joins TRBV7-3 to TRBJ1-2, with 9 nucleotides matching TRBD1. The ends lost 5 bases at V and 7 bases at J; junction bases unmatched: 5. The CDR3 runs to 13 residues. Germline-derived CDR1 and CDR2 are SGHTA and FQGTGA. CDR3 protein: CASSLDRGSGYTF. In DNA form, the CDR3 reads TGTGCCAGCAGCCTTGACAGGGGGAGTGGCTACACCTTC.

The CDR3 DNA sequence: TGTGCCAGCACCCGGGACAGCGGAGCTAACTATGGCTACACCTTC. Translating gives CASTRDSGANYGYTF. The chain links TRBV6-1 to TRBJ1-2, with 7 bases matching TRBD1. This CDR3 has 15 amino acids. CDR1 MNHNS and CDR2 SASEGT come from the germline V gene. Unmatched junction bases numbered 8, after V lost 7 bases and J lost 0 bases.

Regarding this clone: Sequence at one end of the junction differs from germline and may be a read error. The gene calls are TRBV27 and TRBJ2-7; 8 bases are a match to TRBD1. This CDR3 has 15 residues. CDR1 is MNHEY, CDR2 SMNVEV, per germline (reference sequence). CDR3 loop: CASSLSTQGAHEQYF. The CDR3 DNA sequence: TGTGCCAGCAGTCTATCCACCCAGGGGGCCCACGAGCAGTACTTC.

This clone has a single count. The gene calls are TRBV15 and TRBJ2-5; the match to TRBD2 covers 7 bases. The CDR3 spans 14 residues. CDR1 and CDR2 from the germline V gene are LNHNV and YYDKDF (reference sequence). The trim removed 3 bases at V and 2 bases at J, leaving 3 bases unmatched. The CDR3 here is CATSREGGQETQYF. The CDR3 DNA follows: TGTGCCACCAGCAGGGAGGGAGGGCAAGAGACCCAGTACTTC.

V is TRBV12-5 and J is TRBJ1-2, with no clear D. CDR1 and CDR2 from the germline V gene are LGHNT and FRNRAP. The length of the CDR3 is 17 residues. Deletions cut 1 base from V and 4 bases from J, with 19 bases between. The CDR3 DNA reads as TGTGCTAGTGGTTTGGCGAAGGTGGCTAGCGGGATCTATGGCTACACCTTC. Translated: CASGLAKVASGIYGYTF.

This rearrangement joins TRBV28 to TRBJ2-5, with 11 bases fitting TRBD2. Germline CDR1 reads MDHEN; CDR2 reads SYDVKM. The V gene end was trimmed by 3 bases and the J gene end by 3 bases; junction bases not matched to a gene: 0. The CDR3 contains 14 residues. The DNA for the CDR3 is TGTGCCAGCAGTTTGACTAGCGGGAAAGAGACCCAGTACTTC. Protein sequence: CASSLTSGKETQYF.

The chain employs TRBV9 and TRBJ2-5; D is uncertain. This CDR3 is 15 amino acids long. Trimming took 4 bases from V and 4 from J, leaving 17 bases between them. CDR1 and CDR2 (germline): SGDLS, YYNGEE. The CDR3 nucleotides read TGTGCCAGCAGCCTGAGCGTGGTTCCGCGAGAGACCCAGTACTTC. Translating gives CASSLSVVPRETQYF.

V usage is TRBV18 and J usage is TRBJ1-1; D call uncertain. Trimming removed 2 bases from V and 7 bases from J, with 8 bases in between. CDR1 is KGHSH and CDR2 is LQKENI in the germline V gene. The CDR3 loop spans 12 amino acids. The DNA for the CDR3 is TGTGCCAGCTCACCAAGGGAGAGTGAAGCTTTCTTT. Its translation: CASSPRESEAFF.

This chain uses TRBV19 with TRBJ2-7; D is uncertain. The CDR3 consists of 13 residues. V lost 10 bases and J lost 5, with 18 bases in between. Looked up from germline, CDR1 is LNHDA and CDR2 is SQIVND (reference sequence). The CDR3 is CATTPSHGDEQYF. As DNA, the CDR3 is TGTGCCACTACCCCGTCGCACGGAGACGAGCAGTACTTC.

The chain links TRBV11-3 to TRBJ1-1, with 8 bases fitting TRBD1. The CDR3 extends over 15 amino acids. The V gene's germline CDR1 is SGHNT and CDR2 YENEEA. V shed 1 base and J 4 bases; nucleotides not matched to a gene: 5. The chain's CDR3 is CASSLVGQGGTEAFF. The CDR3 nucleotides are TGTGCCAGCAGCTTAGTTGGACAGGGAGGCACTGAAGCTTTCTTT.

The CDR3 coding sequence is TGTGCCAGCAGCTTCCCCGCGCAGACGGGGGGGGCCTCGGGAGATACGCAGTATTTT. Translation gives CASSFPAQTGGASGDTQYF. The rearrangement uses TRBV5-4 and TRBJ2-3; 8 positions match TRBD2. The V gene end was trimmed by 2 bases and the J gene end by 5 bases; junction bases not matched to a gene: 19. Germline-derived CDR1 and CDR2 are SGHNT and YYREEE (reference sequence). The CDR3 is 19 residues long.

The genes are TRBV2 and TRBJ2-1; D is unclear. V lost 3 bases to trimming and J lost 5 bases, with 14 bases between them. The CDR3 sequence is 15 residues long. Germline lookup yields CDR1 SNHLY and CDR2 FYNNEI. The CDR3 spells CASSEESRFNNEQFF. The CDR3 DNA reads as TGTGCCAGCAGTGAGGAATCCAGGTTTAACAATGAGCAGTTCTTC.

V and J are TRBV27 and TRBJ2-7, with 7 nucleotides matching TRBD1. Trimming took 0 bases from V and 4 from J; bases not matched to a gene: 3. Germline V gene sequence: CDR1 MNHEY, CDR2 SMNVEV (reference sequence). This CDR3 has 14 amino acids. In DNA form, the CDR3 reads TGTGCCAGCAGTTTATCGACAGGGAAGTACGAGCAGTACTTC. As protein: CASSLSTGKYEQYF.

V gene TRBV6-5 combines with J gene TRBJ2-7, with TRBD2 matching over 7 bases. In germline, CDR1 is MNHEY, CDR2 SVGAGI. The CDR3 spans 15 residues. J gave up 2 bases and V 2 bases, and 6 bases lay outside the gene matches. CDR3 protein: CASSYGRELPYEQYF. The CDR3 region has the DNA TGTGCCAGCAGTTACGGGAGGGAGCTCCCCTACGAGCAGTACTTC.

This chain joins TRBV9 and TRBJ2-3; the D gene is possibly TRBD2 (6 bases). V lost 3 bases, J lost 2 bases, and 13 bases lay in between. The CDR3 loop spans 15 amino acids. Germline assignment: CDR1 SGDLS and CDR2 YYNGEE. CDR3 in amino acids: CASSGFERATDTQYF. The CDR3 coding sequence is TGTGCCAGCAGCGGATTTGAGCGGGCCACAGATACGCAGTATTTT.

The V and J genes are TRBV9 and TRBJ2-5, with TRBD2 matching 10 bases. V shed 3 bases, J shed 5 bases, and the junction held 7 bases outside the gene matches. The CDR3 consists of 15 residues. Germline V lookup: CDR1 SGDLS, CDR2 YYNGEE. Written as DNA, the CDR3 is TGTGCCAGCAGCGCCAGCGGGAGGGCGGGGGAGACCCAGTACTTC. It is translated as CASSASGRAGETQYF.

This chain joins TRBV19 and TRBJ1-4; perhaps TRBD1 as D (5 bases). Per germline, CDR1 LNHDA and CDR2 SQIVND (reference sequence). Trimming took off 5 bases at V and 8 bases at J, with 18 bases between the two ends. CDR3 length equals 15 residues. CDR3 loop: CASSPRTSSGEKLFF. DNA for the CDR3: TGTGCCAGTAGTCCCCGGACAAGCTCTGGGGAAAAACTGTTTTTT.

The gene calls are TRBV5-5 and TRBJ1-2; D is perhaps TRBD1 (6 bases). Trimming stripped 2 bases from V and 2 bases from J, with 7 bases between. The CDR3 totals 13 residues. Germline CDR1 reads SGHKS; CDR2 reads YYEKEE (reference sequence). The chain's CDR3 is CASSLGQNYGYTF. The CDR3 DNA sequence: TGTGCCAGCAGCTTAGGACAGAACTATGGCTACACCTTC. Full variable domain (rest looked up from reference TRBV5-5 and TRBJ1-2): DAGVTQSPTHLIKTRGQQVTLRCSPISGHKSVSWYQQVLGQGPQFIFQYYEKEERGRGNFPDRFSARQFPNYSSELNVNALLLGDSALYLCASSLGQNYGYTFGSGTRLTVV.

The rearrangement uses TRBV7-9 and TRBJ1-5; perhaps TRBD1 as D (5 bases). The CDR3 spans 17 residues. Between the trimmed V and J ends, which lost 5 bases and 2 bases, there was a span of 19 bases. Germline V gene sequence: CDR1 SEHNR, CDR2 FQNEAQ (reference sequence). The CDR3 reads CASSRQYSGPRNQPQHF. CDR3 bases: TGTGCCAGCAGCCGACAGTATAGTGGGCCTCGCAATCAGCCCCAGCATTTT.

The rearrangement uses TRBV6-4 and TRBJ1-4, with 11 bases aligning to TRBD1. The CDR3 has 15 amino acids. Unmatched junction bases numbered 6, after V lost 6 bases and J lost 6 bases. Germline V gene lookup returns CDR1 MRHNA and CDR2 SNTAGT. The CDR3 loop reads CASSLRTGGYEKLFF. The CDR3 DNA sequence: TGTGCCAGCAGCCTTCGGACAGGGGGCTATGAAAAACTGTTTTTT.

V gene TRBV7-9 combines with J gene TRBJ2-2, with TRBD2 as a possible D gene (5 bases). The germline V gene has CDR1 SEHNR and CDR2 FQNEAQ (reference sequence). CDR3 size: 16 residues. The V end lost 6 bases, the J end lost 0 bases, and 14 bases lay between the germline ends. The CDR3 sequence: CASSPYSASNTGELFF. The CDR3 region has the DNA TGTGCCAGCAGTCCTTATAGCGCTTCGAACACCGGGGAGCTGTTTTTT.